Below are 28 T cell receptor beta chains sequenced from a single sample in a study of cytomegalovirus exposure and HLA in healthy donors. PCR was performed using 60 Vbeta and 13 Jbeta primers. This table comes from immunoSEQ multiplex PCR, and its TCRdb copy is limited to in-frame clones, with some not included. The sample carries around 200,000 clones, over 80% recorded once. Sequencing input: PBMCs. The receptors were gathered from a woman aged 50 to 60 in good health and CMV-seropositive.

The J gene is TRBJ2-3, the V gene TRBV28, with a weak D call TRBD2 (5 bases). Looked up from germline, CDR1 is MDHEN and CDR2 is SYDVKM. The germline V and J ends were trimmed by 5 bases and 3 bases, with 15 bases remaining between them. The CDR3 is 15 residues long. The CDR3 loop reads CASSVPGSGTDTQYF. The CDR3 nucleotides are TGTGCCAGCAGTGTCCCGGGGTCCGGGACAGATACGCAGTATTTT.

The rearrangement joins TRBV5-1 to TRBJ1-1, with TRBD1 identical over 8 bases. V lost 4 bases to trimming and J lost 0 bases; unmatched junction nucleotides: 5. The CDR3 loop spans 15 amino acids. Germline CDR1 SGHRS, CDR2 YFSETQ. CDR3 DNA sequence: TGCGCCAGCAGCCGGGGGGACAGGTTGAACACTGAAGCTTTCTTT. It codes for CASSRGDRLNTEAFF.

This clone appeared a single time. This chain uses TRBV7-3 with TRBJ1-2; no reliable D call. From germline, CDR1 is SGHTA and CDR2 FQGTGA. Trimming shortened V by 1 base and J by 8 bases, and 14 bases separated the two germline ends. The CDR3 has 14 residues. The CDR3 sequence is CASSLRPGSGGYTF. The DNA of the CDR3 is TGTGCCAGCAGCTTAAGGCCGGGATCCGGGGGCTACACCTTC.

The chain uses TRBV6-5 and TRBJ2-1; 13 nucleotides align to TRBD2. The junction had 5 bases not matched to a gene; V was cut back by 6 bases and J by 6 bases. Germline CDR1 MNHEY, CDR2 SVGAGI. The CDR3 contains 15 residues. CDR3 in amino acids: CASSTWTSGGNEQFF. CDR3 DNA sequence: TGTGCCAGCAGCACCTGGACTAGCGGGGGCAATGAGCAGTTCTTC.

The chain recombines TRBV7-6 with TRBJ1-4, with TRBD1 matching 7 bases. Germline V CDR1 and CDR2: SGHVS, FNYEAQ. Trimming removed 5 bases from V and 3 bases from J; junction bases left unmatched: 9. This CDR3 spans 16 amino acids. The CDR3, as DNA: TGTGCCAGCAGCCGTCAGACCGGGACAGCTAATGAAAAACTGTTTTTT. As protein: CASSRQTGTANEKLFF.

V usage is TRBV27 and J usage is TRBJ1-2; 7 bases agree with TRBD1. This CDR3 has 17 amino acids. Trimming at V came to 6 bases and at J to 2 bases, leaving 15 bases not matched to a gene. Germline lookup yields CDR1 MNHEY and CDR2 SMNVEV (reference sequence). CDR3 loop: CASRQIFDRDENYGYTF. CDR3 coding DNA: TGTGCCAGCAGACAGATTTTTGACAGGGACGAAAACTATGGCTACACCTTC.

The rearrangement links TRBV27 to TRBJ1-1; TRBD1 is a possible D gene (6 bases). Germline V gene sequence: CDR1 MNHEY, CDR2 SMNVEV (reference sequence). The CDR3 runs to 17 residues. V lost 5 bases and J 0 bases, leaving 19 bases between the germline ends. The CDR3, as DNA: TGTGCCAGCAGTCTTTATGGAGACAGGTCCTTGAACACTGAAGCTTTCTTT. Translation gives CASSLYGDRSLNTEAFF.

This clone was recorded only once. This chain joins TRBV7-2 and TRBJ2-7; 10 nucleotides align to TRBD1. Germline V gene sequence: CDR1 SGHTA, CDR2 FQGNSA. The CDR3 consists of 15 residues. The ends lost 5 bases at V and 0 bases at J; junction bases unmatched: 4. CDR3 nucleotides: TGTGCCAGCAGCCGGACAGGGGGGAGCTCCTACGAGCAGTACTTC. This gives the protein CASSRTGGSSYEQYF.

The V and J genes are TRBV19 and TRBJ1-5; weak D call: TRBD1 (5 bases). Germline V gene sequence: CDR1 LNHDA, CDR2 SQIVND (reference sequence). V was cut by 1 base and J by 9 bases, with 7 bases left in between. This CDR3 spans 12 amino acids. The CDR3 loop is CASSIAGGPQHF. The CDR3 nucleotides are TGTGCCAGTAGTATAGCCGGGGGGCCCCAGCATTTT.

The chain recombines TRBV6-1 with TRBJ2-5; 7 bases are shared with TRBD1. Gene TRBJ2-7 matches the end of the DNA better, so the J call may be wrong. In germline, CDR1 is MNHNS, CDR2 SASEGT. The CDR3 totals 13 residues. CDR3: CASSVDRNYEQYF. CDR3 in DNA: TGTGCCAGCAGTGTGGACAGGAACTACGAGCAGTACTTC.

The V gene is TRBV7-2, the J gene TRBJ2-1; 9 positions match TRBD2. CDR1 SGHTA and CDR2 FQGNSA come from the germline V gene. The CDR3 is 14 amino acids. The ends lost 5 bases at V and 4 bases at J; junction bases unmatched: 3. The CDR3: CASSPSGEYNEQFF. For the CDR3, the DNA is TGTGCCAGCAGCCCTAGCGGGGAATACAATGAGCAGTTCTTC.

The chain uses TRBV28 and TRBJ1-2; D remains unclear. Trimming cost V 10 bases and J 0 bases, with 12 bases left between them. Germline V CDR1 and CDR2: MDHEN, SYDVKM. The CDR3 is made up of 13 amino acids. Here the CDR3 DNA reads TGTGCCACCGCGGGAGTTACTAACTATGGCTACACCTTC. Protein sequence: CATAGVTNYGYTF.

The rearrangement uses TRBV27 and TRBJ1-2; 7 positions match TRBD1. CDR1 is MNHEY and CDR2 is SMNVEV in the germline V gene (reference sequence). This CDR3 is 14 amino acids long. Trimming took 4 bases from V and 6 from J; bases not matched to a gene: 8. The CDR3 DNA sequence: TGTGCCAGCAGTTCCCTAACAGGGGACAATGGCTACACCTTC. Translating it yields CASSSLTGDNGYTF.

The CDR3 protein is CASTEGGFDTEAFF. The CDR3 DNA follows: TGTGCCAGCACCGAAGGAGGGTTTGACACTGAAGCTTTCTTT. The chain recombines TRBV6-5 with TRBJ1-1, with D unclear. The CDR3 loop spans 14 amino acids. From germline, CDR1 is MNHEY and CDR2 SVGAGI. V was pared by 7 bases and J by 3 bases, with 15 bases between.

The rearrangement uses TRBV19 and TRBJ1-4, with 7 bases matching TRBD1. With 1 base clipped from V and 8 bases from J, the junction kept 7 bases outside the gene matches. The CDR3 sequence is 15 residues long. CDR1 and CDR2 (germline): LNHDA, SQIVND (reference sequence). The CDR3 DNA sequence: TGTGCCAGTAGTATAGGTCGACAGGGCTCCGAAAAACTGTTTTTT. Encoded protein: CASSIGRQGSEKLFF.

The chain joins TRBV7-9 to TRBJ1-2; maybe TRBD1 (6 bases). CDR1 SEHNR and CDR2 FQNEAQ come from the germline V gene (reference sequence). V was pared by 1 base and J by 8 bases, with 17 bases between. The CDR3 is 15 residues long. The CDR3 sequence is CASSLVGTKIDGYTF. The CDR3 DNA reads TGTGCCAGCAGCTTAGTTGGGACAAAAATCGACGGCTACACCTTC.

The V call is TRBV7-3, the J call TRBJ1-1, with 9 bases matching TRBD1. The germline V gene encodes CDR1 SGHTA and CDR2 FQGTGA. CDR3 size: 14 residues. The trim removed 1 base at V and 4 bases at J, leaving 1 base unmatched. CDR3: CASSLNRGLTEAFF. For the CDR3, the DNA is TGTGCCAGCAGCTTAAACAGGGGGCTCACTGAAGCTTTCTTT.

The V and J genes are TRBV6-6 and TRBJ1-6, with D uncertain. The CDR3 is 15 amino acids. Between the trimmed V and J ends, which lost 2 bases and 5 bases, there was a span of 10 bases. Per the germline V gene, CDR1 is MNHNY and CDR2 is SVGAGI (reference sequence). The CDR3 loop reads CASSYGAPNNSPLHF. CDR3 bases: TGTGCCAGCAGTTACGGAGCCCCTAATAATTCACCCCTCCACTTT.

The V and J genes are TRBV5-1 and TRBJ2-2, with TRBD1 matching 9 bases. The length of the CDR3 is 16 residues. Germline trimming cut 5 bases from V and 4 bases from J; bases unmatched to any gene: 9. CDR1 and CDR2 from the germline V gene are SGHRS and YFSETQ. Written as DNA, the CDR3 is TGCGCCAGCAGGACGGGAACAGGGGGCGGCACCGGGGAGCTGTTTTTT. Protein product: CASRTGTGGGTGELFF.

CDR3 sequence: CASSPQGNTEAFF. The DNA for the CDR3 is TGTGCCAGCAGTCCGCAGGGGAACACTGAAGCTTTCTTT. J is TRBJ1-1 and V is TRBV7-9; TRBD1 is a possible D gene (5 bases). CDR1 is SEHNR, CDR2 FQNEAQ, per germline (reference sequence). Trimming shortened V by 6 bases and J by 1 base, and 9 bases separated the two germline ends. The CDR3 has 13 residues.

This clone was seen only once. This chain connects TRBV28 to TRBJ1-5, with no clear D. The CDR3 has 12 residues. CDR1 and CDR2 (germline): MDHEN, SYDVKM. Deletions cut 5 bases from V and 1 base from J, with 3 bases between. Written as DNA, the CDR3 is TGTGCCAGCAGTCAAAGCAATCAGCCCCAGCATTTT. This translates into CASSQSNQPQHF.

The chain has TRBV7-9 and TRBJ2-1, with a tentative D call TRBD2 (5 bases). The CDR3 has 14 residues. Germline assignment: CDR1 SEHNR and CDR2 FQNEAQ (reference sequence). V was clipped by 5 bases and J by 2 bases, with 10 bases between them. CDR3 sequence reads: CASSPGFTYNEQFF. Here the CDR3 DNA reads TGTGCCAGCAGCCCGGGGTTTACCTACAATGAGCAGTTCTTC.

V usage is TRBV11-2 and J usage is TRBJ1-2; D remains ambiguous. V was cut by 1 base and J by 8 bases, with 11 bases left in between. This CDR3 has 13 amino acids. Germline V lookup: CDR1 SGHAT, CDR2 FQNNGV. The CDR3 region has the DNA TGTGCCAGCAGCTTAGGGTCTACGTCGGGCTACACCTTC. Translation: CASSLGSTSGYTF.

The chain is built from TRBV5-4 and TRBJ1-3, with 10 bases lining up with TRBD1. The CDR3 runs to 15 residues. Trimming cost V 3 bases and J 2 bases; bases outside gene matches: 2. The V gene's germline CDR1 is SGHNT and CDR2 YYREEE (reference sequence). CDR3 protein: CASSWDRGAGNTIYF. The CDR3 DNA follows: TGTGCCAGCAGCTGGGACAGGGGTGCTGGAAACACCATATATTTT. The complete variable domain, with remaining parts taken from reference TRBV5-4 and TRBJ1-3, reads ETGVTQSPTHLIKTRGQQVTLRCSSQSGHNTVSWYQQALGQGPQFIFQYYREEENGRGNFPPRFSGLQFPNYSSELNVNALELDDSALYLCASSWDRGAGNTIYFGEGSWLTVV.

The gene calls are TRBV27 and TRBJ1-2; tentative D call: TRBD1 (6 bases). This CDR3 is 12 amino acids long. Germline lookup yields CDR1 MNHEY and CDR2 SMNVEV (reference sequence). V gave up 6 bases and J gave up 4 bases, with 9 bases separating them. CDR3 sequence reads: CASRNRAYGYTF. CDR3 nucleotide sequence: TGTGCCAGCAGAAACAGGGCCTATGGCTACACCTTC.

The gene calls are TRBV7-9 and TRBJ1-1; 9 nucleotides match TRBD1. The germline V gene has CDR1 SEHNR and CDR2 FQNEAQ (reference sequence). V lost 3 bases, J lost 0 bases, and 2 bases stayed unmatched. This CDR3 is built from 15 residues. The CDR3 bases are TGTGCCAGCAGCTTGGGACAGGGTATGAACACTGAAGCTTTCTTT. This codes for CASSLGQGMNTEAFF.

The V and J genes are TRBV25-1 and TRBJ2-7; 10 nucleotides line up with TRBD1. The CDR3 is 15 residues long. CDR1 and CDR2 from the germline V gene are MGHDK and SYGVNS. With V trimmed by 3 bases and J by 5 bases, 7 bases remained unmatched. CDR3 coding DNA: TGTGCCAGCAGTGATCCTCGACAGGGGGCAAACGAGCAGTACTTC. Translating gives CASSDPRQGANEQYF.

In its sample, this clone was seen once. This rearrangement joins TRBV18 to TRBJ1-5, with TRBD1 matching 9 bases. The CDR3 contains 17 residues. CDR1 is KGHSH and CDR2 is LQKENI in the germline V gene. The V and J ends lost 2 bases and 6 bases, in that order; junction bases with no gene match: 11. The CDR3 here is CASSPGGLGQGSQPQHF. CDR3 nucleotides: TGTGCCAGCTCACCAGGAGGATTGGGACAGGGTTCTCAGCCCCAGCATTTT.